A selection of T cell receptor beta chains follows, all from one sample in a study of Graves' ophthalmopathy and Graves' hyperthyroidism. MiXCR, applied by TCRdb to the multiplex PCR reads, yields one record per CDR3 protein. The table shows hundreds of thousands of distinct CDR3 sequences, with just over 40% occurring only once. Sequencing used peripheral blood. The receptors derive from an adult man with Graves' ophthalmopathy. The conserved cysteine and the conserved F or W are not part of the CDR3 here. The D gene is left open where the match is weak.

>TRBJ1-4|TRBD1|TRBV9
ASSARQGRDEKLF
>TRBJ2-5|NA|TRBV9
ASSVAQQETQY
>TRBJ2-5|TRBD2|TRBV27
ASSLFTSGKETQY
>TRBJ2-7|TRBD2|TRBV4-2
ASSQDGTSVSYEQY
>TRBJ1-2|TRBD1|TRBV29-1
SVVTGGYT
>TRBJ2-7|NA|TRBV10-3
ASSEGVRSSYEQY
>TRBJ2-7|TRBD1|TRBV10-3
AINPGQGGYEQY
>TRBJ1-1|NA|TRBV10-3
AISVDSYGYTEAF
>TRBJ2-5|NA|TRBV13
ASSLAAASQTQY
>TRBJ2-2|NA|TRBV7-2
ASSPQGTNTGELF
>TRBJ1-2|NA|TRBV25-1
ASSENYGHT
>TRBJ2-2|TRBD2|TRBV11-2
ASSYRLAVRNTGELF
>TRBJ2-7|TRBD1|TRBV10-2
ASSYSIPGQGASSYEQY
>TRBJ2-5|TRBD2|TRBV29-1
SVEAGRDPETQY
>TRBJ1-4|TRBD1|TRBV2
ASNAGGTGVEKLF